This T cell receptor (beta chain) was found in a study of T cell responses to AZD1222 COVID-19 vaccine. Points from the study as a whole: Possibly, clonal diversity was underestimated; donors were largely white British and included more females. The peak T cell response came first, and repertoires were sampled only after it.

Sequenced by immunoSEQ multiplex PCR; TCRdb stores in-frame clones only, minus some. The sample lists roughly 120,000 clones, approximately 83% occurring once. In the case of this clone: The antigen is undetermined.

This CDR3 contains 13 residues. Trimming removed 2 bases at V and 5 bases at J, with 7 bases between. Germline V gene lookup returns CDR1 MNHEY and CDR2 SVGAGI. The clonotype originates from an adult in good health. V and J are TRBV6-5 and TRBJ1-5, with D uncertain. Sequencing was performed on peripheral blood, taken on day 0 of MenACWY control vaccination. CDR3 coding DNA: TGTGCCAGCAGTTACGGGCGGGATCAGCCCCAGCATTTT. Translating it yields CASSYGRDQPQHF.